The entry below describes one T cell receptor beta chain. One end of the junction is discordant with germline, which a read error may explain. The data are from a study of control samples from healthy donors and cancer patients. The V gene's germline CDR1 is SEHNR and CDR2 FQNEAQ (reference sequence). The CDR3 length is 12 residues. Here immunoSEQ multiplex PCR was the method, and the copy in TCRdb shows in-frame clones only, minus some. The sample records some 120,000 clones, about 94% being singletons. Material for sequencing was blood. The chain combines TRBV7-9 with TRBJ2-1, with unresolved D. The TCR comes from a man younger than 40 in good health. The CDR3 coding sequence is TGTGCCAGCAGCTTAGGTTCCAATATTGAGCTCTTC. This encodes CASSLGSNIELF.